Listed below are T cell receptor beta chains from one sample, sequenced in a study of blood T cells in healthy people across ages. From the 5' RACE reads, TCRdb called clonotypes with MiXCR, one entry per CDR3 protein. This table has about 1.1 million distinct CDR3 sequences, about two fifths appearing once. Input material: blood. The receptors were gathered from a young man in good health. Both conserved end residues are part of each CDR3. D genes are given only for firm matches. Clone sizes are given selectively: once, few, many, or a class where the clone is expanded.

v_call	j_call	clone_size	d_call	cdr3_nt	cdr3_aa
TRBV4-1	TRBJ2-5	.	.	TGCGCCAGCAGCCAATTAGTGCAAGAGACCCAGTACTTC	CASSQLVQETQYF
TRBV10-3	TRBJ2-7	few	TRBD2	TGTGCCATCAGTGACGGGAGAGGTAGCGGGGGGTTCTACGAGCAGTACTTC	CAISDGRGSGGFYEQYF
TRBV4-2	TRBJ1-3	.	.	TGTGCCAGCAGCCAAGAGAACGGAAACACCATATATTTT	CASSQENGNTIYF
TRBV6-2/TRBV6-3	TRBJ2-1	few	.	TGTGCCAGCAATATGGAGAGGGTAGCGGTGCCACCCCACAATGAGCAGTTCTTC	CASNMERVAVPPHNEQFF
TRBV27	TRBJ2-7	.	TRBD1	TGTGCCAGCAGTCGAGGGGGCCGTGAGCAGTACTTC	CASSRGGREQYF
TRBV6-2/TRBV6-3	TRBJ1-2	.	TRBD1	TGTGCCAGCAGCCTCAATCGGGACAGGGATGGCTACACCTTC	CASSLNRDRDGYTF
TRBV4-2	TRBJ1-2	few	TRBD1	TGTGCCAGCAGCCAAGATCTAGGACAGGGGAAGAACTATGGCTACACCTTC	CASSQDLGQGKNYGYTF
TRBV7-2	TRBJ1-5	.	.	TGTGCCAGCAGCTTACTACAGGCTCACAATCAGCCCCAGCATTTT	CASSLLQAHNQPQHF
TRBV4-3	TRBJ2-1	.	.	TGCGCCAGCAGCCAAGGGGCGAATTACAATGAGCAGTTCTTC	CASSQGANYNEQFF
TRBV12-2	TRBJ2-7	.	.	TGTGTGAGGCGGGGGGAGCGGTACGAGCAGTACTTC	CVRRGERYEQYF
TRBV29-1	TRBJ1-1	.	.	TGCAGCGTTGAGGGGCTGCTCATGAACACTGAAGCTTTCTTT	CSVEGLLMNTEAFF
TRBV28	TRBJ1-2	.	.	TGTGCCAGCAGGCGGACTCGAGGGCTGGGAAATGGCTACACCTTC	CASRRTRGLGNGYTF
TRBV7-2	TRBJ2-1	.	.	TGTGCCAGCAGAAATAGCGTTGAGCAGTTCTTC	CASRNSVEQFF
TRBV7-2	TRBJ2-1	.	.	TGTGCCAGCAGCTTAGGGATCTCACGAGGGGAGTTCTTC	CASSLGISRGEFF
TRBV29-1	TRBJ2-3	few	TRBD1	TGCAGCGTGGAAACAGGGGGACGTAGCACAGATACGCAGTATTTT	CSVETGGRSTDTQYF
TRBV2	TRBJ1-4	many	TRBD1	TGTGCCAGCAGCACCGAGGGACAGGCTAATGAAAAACTGTTTTTT	CASSTEGQANEKLFF
TRBV6-6	TRBJ1-2	.	.	TGTGCCAGCAGTTACTCGACCTGGCACGTCAACTATGGCTACACCTTC	CASSYSTWHVNYGYTF
TRBV4-3	TRBJ1-2	.	TRBD1	TGCGCCAGCAGCCCCGGACAGGGTATTGAGGTGCGTGGCTACACCTTC	CASSPGQGIEVRGYTF
TRBV28	TRBJ2-1	.	TRBD1	TGTGCCAGCAAACGAGGACAGGGCTCCTACAATGAGCAGTTCTTC	CASKRGQGSYNEQFF
TRBV6-2/TRBV6-3	TRBJ2-1	.	TRBD1	TGTGCCAGCAGCTCCAACAGGGGGGATCCCTACAATGAGCAGTTCTTC	CASSSNRGDPYNEQFF
TRBV6-2/TRBV6-3	TRBJ2-7	.	.	TGTGCCAGCAGTTACTCTGGCAGGAAGTTGACTATGGAAGAGCAGTACTTC	CASSYSGRKLTMEEQYF
TRBV21-1	TRBJ1-5	.	.	TGTGCCAGCAGCAAAGCGGAGCACAGGGCCCCCTTTCAGCCCCAGCATTTT	CASSKAEHRAPFQPQHF
TRBV20-1	TRBJ1-6	.	.	TGCAGTGCTAGTCCGGTACCACTAAGCTCCTATAATTCACCCCTCCACTTT	CSASPVPLSSYNSPLHF
TRBV5-4	TRBJ1-2	few	.	TGTGCCAGCAGCTTGGATTTTCAGGGGATGGATGGCTACACCTTC	CASSLDFQGMDGYTF
TRBV5-1	TRBJ1-1	.	.	TGCGCCAGCAGCGGGGGGCCGGGGGCTGAAGCTTTCTTT	CASSGGPGAEAFF
TRBV29-1	TRBJ1-2	.	.	TGCAGCGTTGAAGATGCGCTGACGCCGCTTAACTATGACTACACCTTC	CSVEDALTPLNYDYTF
TRBV5-6	TRBJ1-5	.	.	TGTGCCAGCAGCTGGGGAGGGAACGGCAATCAGCCCCAGCATTTT	CASSWGGNGNQPQHF
TRBV6-6	TRBJ1-1	.	.	TGTGCCAGCAGTTACACGGACAGCCCGAACACTGAAGCTTTCTTT	CASSYTDSPNTEAFF
TRBV6-1	TRBJ2-2	.	.	TGTGCCAGCAGTGAACAGGGATTATTGGCCGGGGAGCTGTTTTTT	CASSEQGLLAGELFF
TRBV10-3	TRBJ2-3	.	TRBD1	TGTGCCATCAGTGCCTACAGGGGAGACACAGATACGCAGTATTTT	CAISAYRGDTDTQYF
TRBV4-1	TRBJ2-1	few	.	TGCGCCAGCAGCCAAGAAGTGGGAGAGAATGAGCAGTTCTTC	CASSQEVGENEQFF
TRBV7-9	TRBJ2-5	.	TRBD1	TGTGCCAGCAGCTTAGGAGGGGGCTCTGACAATGAGCAGTACTTC	CASSLGGGSDNEQYF
TRBV5-1	TRBJ1-2	.	.	TGCGCCAGCAGCTTGGTGGGGTTTGGTGGCTACACCTTC	CASSLVGFGGYTF
TRBV27	TRBJ2-1	few	TRBD2	TGTGCCAGCAGTTCGGCGACTAGCGGGGGCCTCTACAATGAGCAGTTCTTC	CASSSATSGGLYNEQFF
TRBV7-2	TRBJ1-2	.	TRBD1	TGTGCCAGCAGCTTAGGGGGACAGGCGAACTATGGCTACACCTTC	CASSLGGQANYGYTF
TRBV7-2	TRBJ2-4	.	TRBD1	TGTGCCAGCAGCTTGACTCCGGGACAGGGGGGTTCCCAGTACTTC	CASSLTPGQGGSQYF
TRBV4-3	TRBJ1-2	.	.	TGCGCCAGCAGCCAAGATTGGCTTGTGTGGAATCCGTATGGCTACACCTTC	CASSQDWLVWNPYGYTF
TRBV7-2	TRBJ1-2	few	.	TGTGCCAGCAGCTTAATTCGCACTTTTAACTATGGCTACACCTTC	CASSLIRTFNYGYTF
TRBV19	TRBJ1-5	.	.	TGTGCCAGTAGTCGACGGTATAGCAATCAGCCCCAGCATTTT	CASSRRYSNQPQHF
TRBV20-1	TRBJ2-5	.	.	TGCAGTGCCCCGCCAGACCAAGAGACCCAGTACTTC	CSAPPDQETQYF
TRBV11-2	TRBJ2-5	.	.	TGTGCCAGCAGCGCCTCCAGGGGTCAAGAGACCCAGTACTTC	CASSASRGQETQYF
TRBV2	TRBJ1-1	.	.	TGTGCCAGCAGTGCCTTACATAACACTGAAGCTTTCTTT	CASSALHNTEAFF
TRBV13	TRBJ1-1	few	.	TGTGCCAGCAGCCATGCTGGGGCCGAGGCTTTCTTT	CASSHAGAEAFF
TRBV9	TRBJ2-1	few	.	TGTGCCAGCAGCGTAGGCGGGGAGCCCTACAATGAGCAGTTCTTC	CASSVGGEPYNEQFF
TRBV4-1	TRBJ1-6	few	TRBD1	TGCGCCAGCAGCCAAGACTGGGCGGGGACAGTTAATTCACCCCTCCACTTT	CASSQDWAGTVNSPLHF
TRBV5-5	TRBJ2-2	few	.	TGTGCCAGCAGCTTGTACGATAGGGGGGAGCTGTTTTTT	CASSLYDRGELFF
TRBV20-1	TRBJ2-2	few	TRBD1	TGCAGTGCTAGAGTTGGGAAAAACGCCGACAGGGCCGGGGAGCTGTTTTTT	CSARVGKNADRAGELFF
TRBV12-3/TRBV12-4	TRBJ2-1	many	TRBD1	TGTGCCAGCAGTCAGGGGGTCGATGAGCAGTTCTTC	CASSQGVDEQFF
TRBV10-3	TRBJ1-5	.	TRBD1	TGTGCCATCAGTGACAGCAGGGGGCTCGAACAGCCCCAGCATTTT	CAISDSRGLEQPQHF
TRBV2	TRBJ2-7	few	TRBD2	TGTGCCAGCAGAGAAGGACTAGCGGGGGAGCAGTACTTC	CASREGLAGEQYF
TRBV25-1	TRBJ1-1	few	TRBD1	TGTGCCAGCAGTGAAGGGACAGCGGGAAACACTGAAGCTTTCTTT	CASSEGTAGNTEAFF
TRBV27	TRBJ1-4	.	.	TGTGCCAGCAGTTTAATGGGGGCTGGTGAAAAACTGTTTTTT	CASSLMGAGEKLFF
TRBV7-2	TRBJ1-1	once	TRBD1	TGTGCCAGCAGCTTAGATCACAGGGGTACTGAAGCTTTCTTT	CASSLDHRGTEAFF
TRBV12-3/TRBV12-4	TRBJ1-2	many	.	TGTGCCAGCAGCCACCAGAATAACTATGGCTACACCTTC	CASSHQNNYGYTF
TRBV6-5	TRBJ1-2	few	.	TGTGCCAGCAGTTACTCGGGGCGAAACTATGGCTACACCTTC	CASSYSGRNYGYTF
TRBV27	TRBJ2-1	.	TRBD1	TGTGCCAGCGGTAGGCCGGGACAGGGTACAAGAGAGCAGTTCTTC	CASGRPGQGTREQFF
TRBV12-3/TRBV12-4	TRBJ2-1	.	.	TGTGCCAGCAGTCAACCAGGTTGGGGATACAATGAGCAGTTCTTC	CASSQPGWGYNEQFF